This T cell receptor beta chain emerged from a study of T-cell reconstitution after alpha-beta-depleted transplantation in children. Preparation of the TCRbeta library involved a method that used unique molecular identifiers. TCRdb processed the PCR reads anew with MiXCR; each CDR3 protein has one entry. The data show 450,000 to 700,000 distinct CDR3 sequences, about a quarter seen once. Points from the study as a whole: Newly produced T cells mostly provided counts and TCRbeta diversity after one year, as hyperexpanded clones declined.

A word on this clonotype: Its matching antigen is unknown.

The germline CDR1 and CDR2 sequences are DFQATT and SNEGSKA (reference sequence). The CDR3 totals 12 residues. The ends were cut back, 7 bases at V and 2 bases at J, with 10 bases in the middle. The receptor comes from a boy in the first two years of life with Wiskott-Aldrich syndrome, due to receive a stem cell transplant. The J gene is TRBJ2-3, the V gene TRBV20-1, with D perhaps TRBD1 (6 bases). The sequences come from PBMCs, collected before TCRalphabeta/CD19-depleted stem cell transplant. The CDR3 is CSGDTYTDTQYF. DNA of the CDR3: TGCAGTGGGGACACCTACACAGATACGCAGTATTTT.